The 11 T cell receptor beta chains below were found in one sample sequenced in a study of T cell responses to AZD1222 COVID-19 vaccine. Using immunoSEQ multiplex PCR, the repertoire was profiled, and TCRdb retains in-frame clones only, with some absent. Of under 120,000 clones in the sample, roughly 87% are singletons; the top ten hold 2% to 2.5%. The material was peripheral blood, obtained 28 days after the second AZD1222 dose. The receptors were gathered from an adult who received the AZD1222 COVID-19 vaccine.

The chain has TRBV9 and TRBJ2-1; D could derive from TRBD1 or TRBD2 (5 bases each). CDR3 length: 15 amino acids. Between the trimmed V and J ends, which lost 3 bases and 0 bases, there was a span of 10 bases. Germline-derived CDR1 and CDR2 are SGDLS and YYNGEE. CDR3 loop: CASSGDPSSYNEQFF. DNA of the CDR3: TGTGCCAGCAGCGGGGACCCTAGCTCCTACAATGAGCAGTTCTTC.

The rearrangement uses TRBV20-1 and TRBJ2-1; the match to TRBD2 covers 11 bases. Germline-derived CDR1 and CDR2 are DFQATT and SNEGSKA (reference sequence). This CDR3 is 17 amino acids long. The V and J ends lost 3 bases and 5 bases, in that order; junction bases with no gene match: 12. CDR3 protein: CSASKVAGGPGHNEQFF. As DNA, the CDR3 is TGCAGTGCTAGTAAGGTAGCGGGAGGGCCTGGGCACAATGAGCAGTTCTTC.

The chain links TRBV30 to TRBJ1-1; D gene uncertain. The germline V gene encodes CDR1 GTSNPN and CDR2 SVGIG (reference sequence). The V end lost 4 bases, the J end lost 1 base, and 10 bases lay between the germline ends. The CDR3 is 13 residues long. The CDR3 protein is CAWKFGKNTEAFF. In DNA form, the CDR3 reads TGTGCCTGGAAGTTCGGTAAGAACACTGAAGCTTTCTTT.

The rearrangement links TRBV5-8 to TRBJ1-2, with a possible D match to TRBD1 (6 bases). CDR3 length equals 15 residues. The V gene lost 0 bases and the J gene lost 7 bases, with 16 bases spanning the gap. Per the germline V gene, CDR1 is SGHTS and CDR2 is YDEGEE. CDR3 in amino acids: CASSLGDRRAGGYTF. The CDR3 DNA is TGTGCCAGCAGCTTGGGCGACAGGCGGGCCGGTGGCTACACCTTC.

J is TRBJ2-3 and V is TRBV19, with 8 bases aligning to TRBD2. Losses at the gene ends were 4 bases for V and 6 bases for J; bases not matched to a gene: 6. The CDR3 covers 14 residues. Germline CDR1 is LNHDA and CDR2 is SQIVND (reference sequence). The CDR3 region is CASSTGLEGDTQYF. CDR3 nucleotide sequence: TGTGCCAGTAGTACGGGACTAGAGGGGGATACGCAGTATTTT.

This rearrangement joins TRBV28 to TRBJ1-4; 9 nucleotides align to TRBD1. This CDR3 region has 17 residues. The trim removed 4 bases at V and 0 bases at J, leaving 6 bases unmatched. Germline CDR1 and CDR2: MDHEN and SYDVKM. CDR3 nucleotide sequence: TGTGCCAGCAGTTCCCCGACAGGGGGGTCAACTAATGAAAAACTGTTTTTT. This encodes CASSSPTGGSTNEKLFF.

This clone is a singleton in its sample. This sequence joins TRBV9 and TRBJ2-1; D perhaps matches TRBD1 (5 bases). CDR3 length: 16 amino acids. V was clipped by 3 bases and J by 0 bases, with 13 bases between them. Germline values: CDR1 SGDLS, CDR2 YYNGEE. This CDR3 is CASSAGLSSSYNEQFF. The CDR3 coding sequence is TGTGCCAGCAGCGCAGGGCTCAGCAGCTCCTACAATGAGCAGTTCTTC.

This chain connects TRBV6-4 to TRBJ2-1, with 7 bases lining up with TRBD2. The CDR3 covers 14 residues. Germline CDR1 and CDR2: MRHNA and SNTAGT. V shed 4 bases and J 5 bases; nucleotides not matched to a gene: 5. The CDR3 region is CASSVSGEDNEQFF. As DNA, the CDR3 is TGTGCCAGCAGTGTGAGCGGGGAGGACAATGAGCAGTTCTTC.

The V gene is TRBV28, the J gene TRBJ1-5; D is unclear. Germline values: CDR1 MDHEN, CDR2 SYDVKM. CDR3 length equals 15 residues. The V gene lost 7 bases and the J gene lost 2 bases, with 15 bases spanning the gap. CDR3 protein: CASNPKHRGNQPQHF. In DNA, the CDR3 is TGTGCCAGCAATCCTAAACACCGGGGCAATCAGCCCCAGCATTTT.

Concerning this clone: This CDR3 is also generated by other DNA sequences in the sample. The V call is TRBV28, the J call TRBJ1-5, with 9 positions matching TRBD1. CDR1 and CDR2 from the germline V gene are MDHEN and SYDVKM. V shed 3 bases and J 3 bases; nucleotides not matched to a gene: 3. There are 15 residues in the CDR3. The CDR3 spells CASSLTGGANQPQHF. Written as DNA, the CDR3 is TGTGCCAGCAGTTTGACAGGGGGGGCCAATCAGCCCCAGCATTTT.

Details on this clone: Its ends do not fully match the called genes, so a read error is possible. J is TRBJ2-3 and V is TRBV29-1, with D possibly TRBD2 on 6 matching bases. CDR1 and CDR2 from the germline V gene are SQVTM and ANQGSEA. The CDR3 is 12 amino acids. DNA for the CDR3: TGCAGCGTTGAATCAAACGCGGGGCCTTCACCCTTT. Its protein product is CSVESNAGPSPF.